This T cell receptor (beta chain) was observed in a study of T-cell reconstitution after alpha-beta-depleted transplantation in children. This clonotype has ten or more counts. The germline V gene encodes CDR1 KGHSH and CDR2 LQKENI. Trimming stripped 6 bases from V and 1 base from J, with 9 bases between. The CDR3 sequence is 13 residues long. Unique molecular identifiers were incorporated when the TCRbeta library was constructed. Using its own MiXCR run on the PCR reads, TCRdb lists one record per CDR3 protein. The sample records fewer than 350,000 distinct CDR3 sequences, around a tenth being singletons.

The source of this sequence is a male patient aged 2-15 years who had a stem cell transplant for chronic granulomatous disease, so the T cells may come from the graft donor. Sequenced here: peripheral blood, sampled 180 days after TCRalphabeta/CD19-depleted stem cell transplant. V gene TRBV18 combines with J gene TRBJ1-1; D is unresolved. CDR3 region: CASSQDGNTEAFF. CDR3 DNA sequence: TGTGCCAGCTCCCAGGACGGGAACACTGAAGCTTTCTTT.